Listed below are T cell receptor beta chains from one sample, sequenced in a study of blood T cell repertoires in COVID-19. TCRdb's copy holds only in-frame clones and misses some; the assay was immunoSEQ multiplex PCR. The sample has 200,000 to 250,000 clones, roughly 86% seen once. Sequenced: peripheral blood. The receptors were sampled from a man aged 55 to 70 with acute or convalescent COVID-19. CDR3s include the opening cysteine and the closing phenylalanine or tryptophan. Each record gives: V gene, D gene, clone size, CDR3 length, J gene, CDR3 DNA, CDR3 protein. D genes are given only for firm matches. Clone size is shown for a subset of rows, as once, few, many or a class of expanded clone.

v_gene: TRBV5-1
d_gene: TRBD2
abundance: NA
len: 17
j_gene: TRBJ2-2
CDR3nt: TGCGCCAGCAGCGGAGACCGCGGGCAAGCGGGGGCCGGGGAGCTGTTTTTT
CDR3aa: CASSGDRGQAGAGELFF

v_gene: TRBV11-1
d_gene: NA
abundance: once
len: 14
j_gene: TRBJ1-1
CDR3nt: TGTGCCAGCAGCTTAGGGGTAGCAAACACTGAAGCTTTCTTT
CDR3aa: CASSLGVANTEAFF

v_gene: TRBV30
d_gene: TRBD1
abundance: NA
len: 13
j_gene: TRBJ1-4
CDR3nt: TGTGCCTGGGGACGACAGGGGCGCGAAAAACTGTTTTTT
CDR3aa: CAWGRQGREKLFF

v_gene: TRBV6-5
d_gene: NA
abundance: NA
len: 15
j_gene: TRBJ2-7
CDR3nt: TGTGCCAGCAGCCTGGGGGGGGCAGGTCCCTACGAGCAGTACTTC
CDR3aa: CASSLGGAGPYEQYF

v_gene: TRBV28
d_gene: NA
abundance: NA
len: 15
j_gene: TRBJ1-2
CDR3nt: TGTGCCAGCAACTTAGGTGGCCAGGGGTCGGGGGGCTACACCTTC
CDR3aa: CASNLGGQGSGGYTF

v_gene: TRBV10-3
d_gene: NA
abundance: NA
len: 18
j_gene: TRBJ1-2
CDR3nt: TGTGCCATCAGTGAGTCATTAGGCAGAGATGCAAGGGGCTATGGCTACACCTTC
CDR3aa: CAISESLGRDARGYGYTF

v_gene: TRBV19
d_gene: NA
abundance: NA
len: 15
j_gene: TRBJ2-1
CDR3nt: TGTGCCAGTAGTATATTTGGGGAGGAATACAATGAGCAGTTCTTC
CDR3aa: CASSIFGEEYNEQFF

v_gene: TRBV27
d_gene: NA
abundance: NA
len: 14
j_gene: TRBJ2-7
CDR3nt: TGTGCCAGCAGCCCCCGGGACAATACCTACGAGCAGTACTTC
CDR3aa: CASSPRDNTYEQYF

v_gene: TRBV6-6
d_gene: NA
abundance: once
len: 10
j_gene: TRBJ1-5
CDR3nt: TGTGCCAGCACTAGGACAGACCGTCATTTT
CDR3aa: CASTRTDRHF

v_gene: TRBV11-2
d_gene: NA
abundance: NA
len: 13
j_gene: TRBJ1-3
CDR3nt: TGTGCCAGCAGCCCTCCGCAGGGAAACACCATATATTTT
CDR3aa: CASSPPQGNTIYF

v_gene: TRBV7-8
d_gene: TRBD2
abundance: once
len: 16
j_gene: TRBJ2-5
CDR3nt: TGTGCCAGCAGCCGGACTAGCGGGGGGTTAAAAGAGACCCAGTACTTC
CDR3aa: CASSRTSGGLKETQYF

v_gene: TRBV13
d_gene: TRBD1
abundance: NA
len: 16
j_gene: TRBJ2-7
CDR3nt: TGTGCCAGCAGCCTAACTCGGGACAGTTCAATGAACGAGCAGTACTTC
CDR3aa: CASSLTRDSSMNEQYF

v_gene: TRBV4-1
d_gene: NA
abundance: NA
len: 16
j_gene: TRBJ1-4
CDR3nt: TGCGCCAGCAGCCTCCTAACCCCCGGTGGAGGGGAAAAACTGTTTTTT
CDR3aa: CASSLLTPGGGEKLFF

v_gene: TRBV5-6
d_gene: TRBD1
abundance: NA
len: 16
j_gene: TRBJ1-2
CDR3nt: TGTGCCAGCAGCACCGAACAGGGGAGGAATTACTATGGCTACACCTTC
CDR3aa: CASSTEQGRNYYGYTF

v_gene: TRBV5-1
d_gene: NA
abundance: NA
len: 14
j_gene: TRBJ1-1
CDR3nt: TGCGCCAGCAGCTCCAGACAGGCCCCCACTGAAGCTTTCTTT
CDR3aa: CASSSRQAPTEAFF

v_gene: TRBV13
d_gene: TRBD1
abundance: NA
len: 14
j_gene: TRBJ2-7
CDR3nt: TGTGCCAGCAGCTTAGAAGGACAGGTCTACGAGCAGTACTTC
CDR3aa: CASSLEGQVYEQYF

v_gene: TRBV5-6
d_gene: NA
abundance: NA
len: 13
j_gene: TRBJ2-3
CDR3nt: TGTGCCAGCAGCTTGCAGGTCACAGATACGCAGTATTTT
CDR3aa: CASSLQVTDTQYF

v_gene: TRBV12-3/TRBV12-4
d_gene: TRBD1
abundance: NA
len: 13
j_gene: TRBJ2-7
CDR3nt: TGTGCCACCTCCCACGACAGGGGTCACGAGCAGTACTTC
CDR3aa: CATSHDRGHEQYF

v_gene: TRBV3-1/TRBV3-2
d_gene: NA
abundance: NA
len: 14
j_gene: TRBJ1-2
CDR3nt: TGTGCCAGCAGCCAGGACAGCACTAACTATGGCTACACCTTC
CDR3aa: CASSQDSTNYGYTF

v_gene: TRBV5-1
d_gene: TRBD1
abundance: NA
len: 16
j_gene: TRBJ2-1
CDR3nt: TGCGCCAGCAGCTCGAGGACAGGGGGCATCAACAATGAGCAGTTCTTC
CDR3aa: CASSSRTGGINNEQFF

v_gene: TRBV6-5
d_gene: NA
abundance: NA
len: 14
j_gene: TRBJ2-7
CDR3nt: TGTGCCAGCAGGGGGGCAGGGGCCGGGCACGAGCAGTACTTC
CDR3aa: CASRGAGAGHEQYF

v_gene: TRBV5-5
d_gene: TRBD1
abundance: NA
len: 15
j_gene: TRBJ2-1
CDR3nt: TGTGCCAGCAGCTCGGCGGGACAGGGTTATAGGGAGCAGTTCTTC
CDR3aa: CASSSAGQGYREQFF

v_gene: TRBV18
d_gene: NA
abundance: NA
len: 18
j_gene: TRBJ1-2
CDR3nt: TGTGCCAGCTCACCAAAAGGGCCCAACAGGAGTCTTAACTATGGCTACACCTTC
CDR3aa: CASSPKGPNRSLNYGYTF

v_gene: TRBV19
d_gene: NA
abundance: NA
len: 13
j_gene: TRBJ1-5
CDR3nt: TGTGCCAGTAGTATAGATCCGAATCAGCCCCAGCATTTT
CDR3aa: CASSIDPNQPQHF

v_gene: TRBV7-9
d_gene: NA
abundance: NA
len: 16
j_gene: TRBJ1-4
CDR3nt: TGTGCCAGCAGCGCAAGACTGGGGCAGTGGGGTGAAAAACTGTTTTTT
CDR3aa: CASSARLGQWGEKLFF

v_gene: TRBV2
d_gene: TRBD1
abundance: NA
len: 14
j_gene: TRBJ1-4
CDR3nt: TGTGCCAGCTGCCGGACAGGGGGTCGTGAAAAACTGTTTTTT
CDR3aa: CASCRTGGREKLFF

v_gene: TRBV6-5
d_gene: NA
abundance: NA
len: 14
j_gene: TRBJ1-1
CDR3nt: TGTGCCAGCAGTCCCGGGCCCGGGAGGACTGAAGCTTTCTTT
CDR3aa: CASSPGPGRTEAFF

v_gene: TRBV3-1/TRBV3-2
d_gene: NA
abundance: NA
len: 14
j_gene: TRBJ1-1
CDR3nt: TGTGCCAGCAGCCCCTCTCACAGGAACACTGAAGCTTTCTTT
CDR3aa: CASSPSHRNTEAFF

v_gene: TRBV7-6
d_gene: NA
abundance: NA
len: 16
j_gene: TRBJ1-5
CDR3nt: TGTGCCAGCAGCTTGCGCGAACAGGGTGGCAATCAGCCCCAGCATTTT
CDR3aa: CASSLREQGGNQPQHF

v_gene: TRBV30
d_gene: NA
abundance: NA
len: 16
j_gene: TRBJ1-1
CDR3nt: TGTGCCTGGAGCGGACTAGGGGGACAAAAGAACACTGAAGCTTTCTTT
CDR3aa: CAWSGLGGQKNTEAFF

v_gene: TRBV11-3
d_gene: NA
abundance: NA
len: 16
j_gene: TRBJ2-5
CDR3nt: TGTGCCAGCAGCTTAGATTACGGGGATCACCAAGAGACCCAGTACTTC
CDR3aa: CASSLDYGDHQETQYF

v_gene: TRBV7-9
d_gene: NA
abundance: NA
len: 14
j_gene: TRBJ2-7
CDR3nt: TGTGCCAGCAGCTTTATCACACCGCCGTACGAGCAGTACTTC
CDR3aa: CASSFITPPYEQYF

v_gene: TRBV9
d_gene: TRBD1
abundance: NA
len: 16
j_gene: TRBJ2-2
CDR3nt: TGTGCCAGCAAAGAGGGGGCAGGGACGAACACCGGGGAGCTGTTTTTT
CDR3aa: CASKEGAGTNTGELFF

v_gene: TRBV11-2
d_gene: NA
abundance: NA
len: 13
j_gene: TRBJ2-5
CDR3nt: TGTGCCAGCAGCTCAGCGGAGCAAGAGACCCAGTACTTC
CDR3aa: CASSSAEQETQYF

v_gene: TRBV14
d_gene: TRBD1
abundance: NA
len: 14
j_gene: TRBJ1-2
CDR3nt: TGTGCCAGCAGCCACAGGGGGCTCCTCTATGGCTACACCTTC
CDR3aa: CASSHRGLLYGYTF

v_gene: TRBV4-2
d_gene: NA
abundance: NA
len: 15
j_gene: TRBJ1-5
CDR3nt: TGTGCCAGCAGCCAAGGTATGGCCGAAAATCAGCCCCAGCATTTT
CDR3aa: CASSQGMAENQPQHF

v_gene: TRBV11-2
d_gene: TRBD1
abundance: NA
len: 16
j_gene: TRBJ2-3
CDR3nt: TGTGCCAGCAGCCCCCGTGGGACAGGGGGTACAGATACGCAGTATTTT
CDR3aa: CASSPRGTGGTDTQYF

v_gene: TRBV11-2
d_gene: NA
abundance: NA
len: 15
j_gene: TRBJ1-1
CDR3nt: TGTGCCAGCAGCCTCACCCGACTCGCGAACACTGAAGCTTTCTTT
CDR3aa: CASSLTRLANTEAFF

v_gene: TRBV12-5
d_gene: TRBD1
abundance: NA
len: 17
j_gene: TRBJ2-5
CDR3nt: TGTGCTAGTGGTTTGGTACCTGGACAGGGTTGGAGAAAGACCCAGTACTTC
CDR3aa: CASGLVPGQGWRKTQYF

v_gene: TRBV20-1
d_gene: NA
abundance: once
len: 13
j_gene: TRBJ1-3
CDR3nt: TGCAGTGCTAGTATGGCAGTCGGAAACACCATATATTTT
CDR3aa: CSASMAVGNTIYF

v_gene: TRBV7-2
d_gene: NA
abundance: NA
len: 18
j_gene: TRBJ1-4
CDR3nt: TGTGCCAGCAGCTTAATTGGCCTGGTGACAGTCACTAATGAAAAACTGTTTTTT
CDR3aa: CASSLIGLVTVTNEKLFF

v_gene: TRBV19
d_gene: TRBD1
abundance: once
len: 15
j_gene: TRBJ2-1
CDR3nt: TGTGCCAGCCGGACAGGGGGCAATTTTGTCAATGAGCAGTTCTTC
CDR3aa: CASRTGGNFVNEQFF

v_gene: TRBV19
d_gene: TRBD1
abundance: NA
len: 14
j_gene: TRBJ2-1
CDR3nt: TGTGCCAGTAGCCCGGGACAGGGCATAAATGAGCAGTTCTTC
CDR3aa: CASSPGQGINEQFF

v_gene: TRBV9
d_gene: NA
abundance: NA
len: 16
j_gene: TRBJ2-2
CDR3nt: TGTGCCAGCAGCGTAGGTGGAGAAGGGGTTACCGGGGAGCTGTTTTTT
CDR3aa: CASSVGGEGVTGELFF

v_gene: TRBV6-6
d_gene: NA
abundance: NA
len: 16
j_gene: TRBJ2-7
CDR3nt: TGTGCCAGCAGTTACGTGGGGGAGGCTCGTCCCTACGAGCAGTACTTC
CDR3aa: CASSYVGEARPYEQYF

v_gene: TRBV7-3
d_gene: NA
abundance: NA
len: 14
j_gene: TRBJ1-1
CDR3nt: TGTGCCAGCAGCTTAACGACGTCAGGCACTGAAGCTTTCTTT
CDR3aa: CASSLTTSGTEAFF

v_gene: TRBV3-1/TRBV3-2
d_gene: TRBD2
abundance: NA
len: 23
j_gene: TRBJ2-7
CDR3nt: TGTGCCAGCAGCCAAGATGGGGCTCGGAGCGGGGTTTGGGTAAGGGGTTGGTACTACGAGCAGTACTTC
CDR3aa: CASSQDGARSGVWVRGWYYEQYF

v_gene: TRBV12-5
d_gene: NA
abundance: once
len: 15
j_gene: TRBJ1-2
CDR3nt: TGTGCTAGTGGTCCTAGAGCGACAGCCCCGTTTCGGTGGACCTTC
CDR3aa: CASGPRATAPFRWTF

v_gene: TRBV12-3/TRBV12-4
d_gene: NA
abundance: NA
len: 13
j_gene: TRBJ2-4
CDR3nt: TGTGCCAGCAGAACTACAGGGGAGGACATTCAGTACTTC
CDR3aa: CASRTTGEDIQYF

v_gene: TRBV2
d_gene: TRBD1
abundance: NA
len: 15
j_gene: TRBJ1-6
CDR3nt: TGTGCCAGCAGGGAGACAGGGTCAAGTTCCTCACCCCTCCACTTT
CDR3aa: CASRETGSSSSPLHF

v_gene: TRBV2
d_gene: NA
abundance: NA
len: 15
j_gene: TRBJ1-2
CDR3nt: TGTGCCAGCAGTGATGGCCAGTCAATAGGGGGAGGCTACACCTTC
CDR3aa: CASSDGQSIGGGYTF